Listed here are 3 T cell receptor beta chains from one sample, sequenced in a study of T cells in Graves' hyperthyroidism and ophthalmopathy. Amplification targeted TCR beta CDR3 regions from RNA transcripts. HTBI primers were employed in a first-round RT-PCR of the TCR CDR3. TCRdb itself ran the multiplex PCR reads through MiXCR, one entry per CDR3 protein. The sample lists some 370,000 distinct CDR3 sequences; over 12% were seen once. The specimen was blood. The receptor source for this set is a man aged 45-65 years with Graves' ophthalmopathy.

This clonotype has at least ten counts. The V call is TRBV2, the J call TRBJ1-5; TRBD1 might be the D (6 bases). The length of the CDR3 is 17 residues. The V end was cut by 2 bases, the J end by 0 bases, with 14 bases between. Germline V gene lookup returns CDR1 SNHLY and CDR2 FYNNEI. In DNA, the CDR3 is TGTGCCAGCAGTGAATGGGCCGGGACATATAGCAATCAGCCCCAGCATTTT. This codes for CASSEWAGTYSNQPQHF.

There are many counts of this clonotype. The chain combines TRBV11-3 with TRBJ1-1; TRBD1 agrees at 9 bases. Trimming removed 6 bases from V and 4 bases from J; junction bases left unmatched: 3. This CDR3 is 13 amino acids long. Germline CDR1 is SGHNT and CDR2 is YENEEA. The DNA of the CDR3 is TGTGCCAGCAGGGGACAGGGTGCCACTGAAGCTTTCTTT. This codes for CASRGQGATEAFF. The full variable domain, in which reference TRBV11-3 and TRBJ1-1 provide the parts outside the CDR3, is EAGVVQSPRYKIIEKKQPVAFWCNPISGHNTLYWYLQNLGQGPELLIRYENEEAVDDSQLPKDRFSAERLKGVDSTLKIQPAELGDSAVYLCASRGQGATEAFFGQGTRLTVV.

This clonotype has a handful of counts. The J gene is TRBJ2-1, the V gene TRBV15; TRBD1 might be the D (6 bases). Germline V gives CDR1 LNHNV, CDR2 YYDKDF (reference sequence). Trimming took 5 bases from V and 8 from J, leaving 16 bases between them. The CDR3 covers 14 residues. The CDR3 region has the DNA TGTGCCACCAGCCGCCAGGGGCTATCCCATGAGCAGTTCTTC. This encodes CATSRQGLSHEQFF.